The 18 T cell receptor beta chains listed next were all sequenced from one sample in a study of CD8 T cells in cerebrospinal fluid in Alzheimer's disease. TCRdb derives one entry per CDR3 protein from the 10x single-cell sequencing reads, leaving out DNA. Its table lists roughly 1,200 distinct CDR3 sequences. Specimen: cerebrospinal fluid. These receptor sequences come from a human donor in good health.

This rearrangement joins TRBV20-1 to TRBJ1-5; TCRdb designates TRBD1, a call that cannot be tested without DNA. The germline V gene encodes CDR1 DFQATT and CDR2 SNEGSKA (reference sequence). The CDR3 has 16 amino acids. The CDR3 sequence is CSAFIPGPKDHQPQHF.

Considering frequency, this clonotype is large. The chain recombines TRBV11-2 with TRBJ2-3. Germline V gene data show CDR1 as SGHAT and CDR2 as FQNNGV. The CDR3 covers 12 residues. CDR3 sequence reads: CASSLEGNTQYF.

By frequency, this clonotype registers medium-sized. The chain carries TRBV5-6 and TRBJ2-5. The CDR3 is 13 residues long. Germline V gives CDR1 SGHDT, CDR2 YYEEEE. The CDR3 spells CASSLGLLETQYF.

According to its frequency, this clonotype is large. The V gene is TRBV18, the J gene TRBJ2-7. The CDR3 runs 12 residues. Germline CDR1 KGHSH, CDR2 LQKENI. The CDR3 loop is CASSPSYDEQYF.

This clonotype shows up as medium-sized by frequency. V usage is TRBV5-1 and J usage is TRBJ2-7; TCRdb lists TRBD1, though no DNA is available to test this call. In germline, CDR1 is SGHRS, CDR2 YFSETQ. This CDR3 is built from 15 residues. CDR3: CASSGSQGARDEQYF.

Measured by frequency, this clonotype is medium-sized. The chain employs TRBV29-1 and TRBJ2-3; lacking DNA, the TRBD1 call made by TCRdb goes unchecked. CDR1 SQVTM and CDR2 ANQGSEA come from the germline V gene. The CDR3 has 14 amino acids. CDR3 protein: CSCVPNASTDTQYF.

The CDR3 reads CSATPGNQPQHF. The chain links TRBV20-1 to TRBJ1-5; TCRdb returns TRBD1, unconfirmable since there is no DNA. The CDR3 is 12 amino acids. Germline V CDR1 and CDR2: DFQATT, SNEGSKA (reference sequence).

This clonotype is labeled medium-sized based on frequency. This chain links TRBV5-5 with TRBJ1-2; the D call of TRBD1 rests on TCRdb alone, since no DNA is present to check it. Germline V lookup: CDR1 SGHKS, CDR2 YYEKEE (reference sequence). The length of the CDR3 is 15 residues. CDR3 region: CASSADPTGGNGYTF.

By frequency, this clonotype is medium-sized. J is TRBJ1-1 and V is TRBV29-1; with no DNA, the TCRdb D assignment of TRBD1 cannot be verified. Germline lookup yields CDR1 SQVTM and CDR2 ANQGSEA. There are 13 residues in the CDR3. The CDR3 sequence is CSVGVDGGTEAFF.

This clonotype shows up as medium-sized (0.01 to 0.1%) by frequency. The chain recombines TRBV7-2 with TRBJ2-3; the TRBD1 assignment by TCRdb is unverifiable without DNA. From germline, CDR1 is SGHTA and CDR2 FQGNSA. The CDR3 spans 14 residues. CDR3: CASSRQGIRDTQYF.

Its frequency marks this clonotype as medium-sized (0.01 to 0.1%). The chain links TRBV19 to TRBJ2-1; without DNA, the TCRdb call of TRBD1 cannot be checked. Germline V gives CDR1 LNHDA, CDR2 SQIVND (reference sequence). This CDR3 contains 14 residues. This CDR3 reads CASNLAGEGNEQFF.

This clonotype is deemed large by its frequency. This chain connects TRBV5-1 to TRBJ2-2; lacking DNA, the TRBD1 call made by TCRdb goes unchecked. Germline lookup yields CDR1 SGHRS and CDR2 YFSETQ. The CDR3 is made up of 14 amino acids. CDR3 amino acids: CASTPETFSGELFF. The variable domain in full, completed from reference TRBV5-1 and TRBJ2-2, reads KAGVTQTPRYLIKTRGQQVTLSCSPISGHRSVSWYQQTPGQGLQFLFEYFSETQRNKGNFPGRFSGRQFSNSRSEMNVSTLELGDSALYLCASTPETFSGELFFGEGSRLTVL.

Judged by frequency, this clonotype is large. The V gene is TRBV20-1, the J gene TRBJ2-7; TCRdb designates TRBD1, a call that cannot be tested without DNA. The CDR3 contains 12 residues. CDR1 and CDR2 from the germline V gene are DFQATT and SNEGSKA (reference sequence). The CDR3 protein is CSAGDRPYEQYF.

This clonotype shows up as large by frequency. V gene TRBV4-1 combines with J gene TRBJ1-3; the D call from TCRdb, TRBD1, cannot be confirmed without DNA. Germline assignment: CDR1 MGHRA and CDR2 YSYEKL. CDR3 length: 17 amino acids. This chain's CDR3 is CASSQSQTGVSGNTIYF.

Frequency places this clonotype as medium-sized (0.01 to 0.1%). This chain uses TRBV28 with TRBJ1-4. Germline V gene data show CDR1 as MDHEN and CDR2 as SYDVKM. This CDR3 comprises 14 residues. CDR3: CASSFTAGDEKLFF.

This clonotype is labeled large based on frequency. This CDR3 reads CASSLALGRAEQYF. The V gene is TRBV7-2, the J gene TRBJ2-7; TCRdb lists TRBD2, though no DNA is available to test this call. There are 14 residues in the CDR3. CDR1 and CDR2 from the germline V gene are SGHTA and FQGNSA.

Frequency places this clonotype as medium-sized (0.01 to 0.1%). V and J are TRBV12-3 or TRBV12-4 and TRBJ1-5; TCRdb proposes TRBD1, but this gene call is untestable without DNA. The CDR3 loop spans 15 amino acids. The CDR3 reads CASRPTGGANQPQHF.

Judged by frequency, this clonotype is large. V usage is TRBV2 and J usage is TRBJ2-2; TCRdb outputs TRBD2, but without DNA this stays unchecked. CDR1 and CDR2 (germline): SNHLY, FYNNEI. This CDR3 region has 15 residues. CDR3 region: CASSSSVTNTGELFF.